Below, 26 T cell receptor beta chains from the same sample are listed, as sequenced in a study of blood T cell repertoires in COVID-19 (dated by TCRdb to the early 2020s). Library preparation employed the immunoSEQ multiplex PCR assay. TCRdb retrieved this table from immuneACCESS and kept in-frame rearrangements only. Not all clones are present; in checked studies, unresolved V genes account for under half, and no reason is known for the remainder. For this sample there are fewer than 200,000 clones; roughly 80% appear just once. The top ten clones comprise approximately 7% of the sample. Sequencing input: peripheral blood. The receptors were sampled from a woman aged 35 to 49 with COVID-19, enrolled during active disease.

The V gene is TRBV3-1 (or the pseudogene TRBV3-2), the J gene TRBJ2-7; D gene uncertain. Germline values: CDR1 LGHDT, CDR2 YNNKEL (reference sequence). Trimming removed 4 bases from V and 2 bases from J, with 12 bases in between. The CDR3 is 14 residues long. The CDR3 DNA is TGTGCCAGCAGCCCAACACGAAACGCCTACGAGCAGTACGTC. Translation gives CASSPTRNAYEQYV.

V is TRBV19 and J is TRBJ1-2; a weak D match, TRBD1 (6 bases). CDR1 is LNHDA and CDR2 is SQIVND in the germline V gene (reference sequence). Between the trimmed V and J ends, which lost 5 bases and 4 bases, there was a span of 14 bases. There are 14 residues in the CDR3. In DNA form, the CDR3 reads TGTGCCAGTAGTCCCCAGGGGATAGGCTATGGCTACACCTTC. Translated: CASSPQGIGYGYTF.

The chain employs TRBV6-4 and TRBJ2-3; D is uncertain. V lost 0 bases, J lost 3 bases, and 7 bases lay in between. Germline V gene sequence: CDR1 MRHNA, CDR2 SNTAGT. This CDR3 comprises 14 residues. The CDR3 DNA sequence: TGTGCCAGCAGTGACTCGAAGACTACAGATACGCAGTATTTT. Encoded protein: CASSDSKTTDTQYF.

The chain employs TRBV24-1 and TRBJ2-7, with D possibly being TRBD1 (5 bases). Germline V gives CDR1 KGHDR, CDR2 SFDVKD. CDR3 length equals 13 residues. V was shortened by 9 bases and J by 2 bases, with 13 bases between the two germline ends. CDR3 amino acids: CATASGCAYEQYV. The CDR3 region has the DNA TGTGCCACCGCCTCAGGGTGCGCCTACGAGCAGTACGTC.

The chain links TRBV6-5 to TRBJ1-5; TRBD1 is a possible D gene (5 bases). The germline V and J ends were trimmed by 6 bases and 0 bases, with 12 bases remaining between them. CDR3 length: 15 residues. Germline CDR1 and CDR2: MNHEY and SVGAGI. CDR3 sequence reads: CASRASGNSNQPQHF. The CDR3 DNA reads as TGTGCCAGCAGAGCGTCAGGGAATAGCAATCAGCCCCAGCATTTT.

V and J are TRBV3-1 (or the pseudogene TRBV3-2) and TRBJ1-2, with TRBD1 matching over 7 bases. The germline V gene has CDR1 LGHDT and CDR2 YNNKEL (reference sequence). The CDR3 loop spans 16 amino acids. With V trimmed by 3 bases and J by 5 bases, 12 bases remained unmatched. The CDR3 DNA follows: TGTGCCAGCAGCCATCTCTACGGGACAGCCCTTTATGGCTACACCTTC. Translated: CASSHLYGTALYGYTF.

The chain employs TRBV4-1 and TRBJ2-3, with TRBD2 identical over 11 bases. Germline-derived CDR1 and CDR2 are MGHRA and YSYEKL. The CDR3 is 16 amino acids. The V segment lost 6 bases and the J segment 5 bases; nucleotides outside the gene matches: 10. CDR3: CASSPMTSGNRDTQYF. The CDR3 DNA follows: TGCGCCAGCAGTCCTATGACTAGCGGGAACCGAGATACGCAGTATTTT.

V gene TRBV5-1 combines with J gene TRBJ1-6; D unclear. This CDR3 contains 14 residues. Trimming stripped 2 bases from V and 5 bases from J, with 8 bases between. CDR1 and CDR2 from the germline V gene are SGHRS and YFSETQ. The CDR3 nucleotides read TGCGCCAGCAGCTTACGACAAAATAATTCACCCCTCCACTTT. Amino acid sequence: CASSLRQNNSPLHF.

On this clone itself: Relative to the germline gene, one junction end is altered; a read error may explain this. The genes are TRBV7-7 and TRBJ2-5, with 8 positions matching TRBD1. Per the germline V gene, CDR1 is SSHAT and CDR2 is FNYEAQ (reference sequence). This CDR3 has 15 amino acids. The CDR3 sequence is CASSRQGSPGETQYF. In nucleotides, the CDR3 is TGTGCTAGCAGCCGACAGGGGTCACCTGGAGAGACCCAGTACTTC.

This clone occurred many times. The J gene is TRBJ2-1, the V gene TRBV7-2; 9 nucleotides line up with TRBD2. Looked up from germline, CDR1 is SGHTA and CDR2 is FQGNSA. Losses at the gene ends were 5 bases for V and 0 bases for J; bases not matched to a gene: 8. The CDR3 runs to 17 residues. CDR3 protein: CASSHLGGRGSYNEQFF. CDR3 coding DNA: TGTGCCAGCAGCCACCTAGGCGGGAGGGGCTCCTACAATGAGCAGTTCTTC. Full variable domain (rest looked up from reference TRBV7-2 and TRBJ2-1): GAGVSQSPSNKVTEKGKDVELRCDPISGHTALYWYRQSLGQGLEFLIYFQGNSAPDKSGLPSDRFSAERTGGSVSTLTIQRTQQEDSAVYLCASSHLGGRGSYNEQFFGPGTRLTVL.

The rearrangement links TRBV10-1 to TRBJ2-3, with D unresolved. Germline V gives CDR1 WNHNN, CDR2 SYGVQD (reference sequence). The CDR3 is 15 amino acids. Trimming pared 0 bases from V and 1 base from J, leaving 8 bases between. In nucleotides, the CDR3 is TGCGCCAGCAGTGAGTCTGCCTCGGGCACAGATACGCAGTATTTT. Translated: CASSESASGTDTQYF.

The chain links TRBV7-2 to TRBJ2-2; 7 positions match TRBD1. There are 12 residues in the CDR3. CDR1 and CDR2 from the germline V gene are SGHTA and FQGNSA. With 5 bases clipped from V and 6 bases from J, the junction kept 0 bases outside the gene matches. CDR3 nucleotide sequence: TGTGCCAGCAGCAGGGGGCCCGGGGAGCTGTTTTTT. This codes for CASSRGPGELFF. Drawing the rest from reference TRBV7-2 and TRBJ2-2, the complete variable domain is GAGVSQSPSNKVTEKGKDVELRCDPISGHTALYWYRQSLGQGLEFLIYFQGNSAPDKSGLPSDRFSAERTGGSVSTLTIQRTQQEDSAVYLCASSRGPGELFFGEGSRLTVL.

V gene TRBV5-4 combines with J gene TRBJ2-7, with 7 bases matching TRBD1. V was clipped by 0 bases and J by 2 bases; unmatched bases: 5. The CDR3 contains 15 residues. Germline V gene data show CDR1 as SGHNT and CDR2 as YYREEE (reference sequence). CDR3 region: CASSLVGQHPYEQYF. The CDR3 coding sequence is TGTGCCAGCAGCTTGGTGGGACAGCATCCCTACGAGCAGTACTTC.

The V gene is TRBV7-2, the J gene TRBJ2-3; 9 nucleotides agree with TRBD2. Germline V gives CDR1 SGHTA, CDR2 FQGNSA. The length of the CDR3 is 17 residues. V shed 4 bases and J 2 bases; nucleotides not matched to a gene: 10. CDR3 nucleotide sequence: TGTGCCAGCAGCTCGGGACTAGCCCACCCCTCCACAGATACGCAGTATTTT. This sequence encodes CASSSGLAHPSTDTQYF.

A single count supports this clone. V is TRBV30 and J is TRBJ1-3, with unresolved D. The germline V gene has CDR1 GTSNPN and CDR2 SVGIG (reference sequence). The germline V and J ends were trimmed by 0 bases and 2 bases, with 8 bases remaining between them. The CDR3 length is 14 residues. The CDR3 DNA follows: TGTGCCTGGAGTGTAGAGAGAACTGGAAACACCATATATTTT. It encodes CAWSVERTGNTIYF.

V and J are TRBV28 and TRBJ1-2; 7 nucleotides agree with TRBD1. V gave up 3 bases and J gave up 3 bases; unmatched junction bases: 4. CDR3 length: 14 residues. The germline CDR1 and CDR2 sequences are MDHEN and SYDVKM. CDR3 nucleotide sequence: TGTGCCAGCAGTTTCGGACAGGACTACTATGGCTACACCTTC. As protein: CASSFGQDYYGYTF.

This clone was seen a single time. This chain uses TRBV7-3 with TRBJ2-5; weak D call: TRBD2 (6 bases). Per the germline V gene, CDR1 is SGHTA and CDR2 is FQGTGA. The CDR3 sequence is 14 residues long. V gave up 5 bases and J gave up 9 bases, with 19 bases separating them. Written as DNA, the CDR3 is TGTGCCAGCAGCCCCCAAAGCGGGCAGGCGGCCCAGTACTTC. Amino acid sequence: CASSPQSGQAAQYF.

V is TRBV19 and J is TRBJ2-4, with TRBD1 as a possible D gene (5 bases). CDR1 and CDR2 from the germline V gene are LNHDA and SQIVND (reference sequence). CDR3 length: 14 residues. Trimming removed 3 bases from V and 6 bases from J, with 12 bases in between. The CDR3 reads CASSIDPGPNIQYF. The CDR3 nucleotides read TGTGCCAGTAGTATCGATCCAGGGCCAAACATTCAGTACTTC.

The chain combines TRBV4-1 with TRBJ2-2; possible D gene TRBD2, 6 bases. The CDR3 loop spans 17 amino acids. The V gene's germline CDR1 is MGHRA and CDR2 YSYEKL. Trimming stripped 2 bases from V and 2 bases from J, with 15 bases between. CDR3: CASSQRRGNYNTGELFF. In DNA, the CDR3 is TGCGCCAGCAGCCAAAGGAGGGGAAACTACAACACCGGGGAGCTGTTTTTT.

This rearrangement joins TRBV10-1 to TRBJ2-4, with 9 bases that match TRBD1. This CDR3 spans 14 amino acids. The trim removed 4 bases at V and 7 bases at J, leaving 5 bases unmatched. The germline CDR1 and CDR2 sequences are WNHNN and SYGVQD (reference sequence). DNA for the CDR3: TGCGCCAGCAGTGGGGACAGGGACTTTAACATTCAGTACTTC. Protein sequence: CASSGDRDFNIQYF.

V usage is TRBV23-1 and J usage is TRBJ2-7; the D is unclear. TRBV23-1 is an open reading frame whose function is uncertain. This CDR3 spans 16 amino acids. Between the trimmed V and J ends, which lost 0 bases and 2 bases, there was a span of 14 bases. The CDR3 DNA reads as TGCGCCAGCAGTCAATCGAAGCCCAGGATTACCTACGAGCAGTACGTC. It encodes CASSQSKPRITYEQYV.

The genes are TRBV9 and TRBJ2-5; TRBD1 matches 11 bases. The germline V gene encodes CDR1 SGDLS and CDR2 YYNGEE. This CDR3 is 15 amino acids long. Losses at the gene ends were 2 bases for V and 4 bases for J; bases not matched to a gene: 4. The CDR3 DNA reads TGTGCCAGCAGCGTCTCCGGGACAGGGGGAGAGACCCAGTACTTC. Amino acids: CASSVSGTGGETQYF. The full variable domain, rest sourced from reference TRBV9 and TRBJ2-5, is DSGVTQTPKHLITATGQRVTLRCSPRSGDLSVYWYQQSLDQGLQFLIQYYNGEERAKGNILERFSAQQFPDLHSELNLSSLELGDSALYFCASSVSGTGGETQYFGPGTRLLVL.

This chain uses TRBV5-6 with TRBJ2-5; TRBD1 is a possible D gene (5 bases). This CDR3 region has 14 residues. V gave up 2 bases and J gave up 5 bases, with 13 bases separating them. Germline CDR1 reads SGHDT; CDR2 reads YYEEEE. CDR3 sequence reads: CASSLVGQRETQYF. CDR3 bases: TGTGCCAGCAGCTTAGTAGGACAACGGGAGACCCAGTACTTC.

The J gene is TRBJ2-7, the V gene TRBV6-6; D is possibly TRBD1 (6 bases). This CDR3 region has 12 residues. Trimming stripped 4 bases from V and 12 bases from J, with 16 bases between. Germline V lookup: CDR1 MNHNY, CDR2 SVGAGI (reference sequence). This CDR3 is CASSFINREAYF. In nucleotides, the CDR3 is TGTGCCAGCAGTTTCATTAACAGGGAAGCGTACTTC.

V is TRBV4-1 and J is TRBJ2-5; TRBD1 matches 7 bases. The junction had 4 bases not matched to a gene; V was cut back by 1 base and J by 2 bases. Germline loops: CDR1 MGHRA, CDR2 YSYEKL. The CDR3 consists of 15 residues. CDR3 DNA sequence: TGCGCCAGCAGCCAAGGGGACAGAACACAAGAGACCCAGTACTTC. It codes for CASSQGDRTQETQYF.

This chain connects TRBV11-3 to TRBJ2-2, with D maybe TRBD2 (6 bases). The length of the CDR3 is 14 residues. Germline values: CDR1 SGHNT, CDR2 YENEEA. V gave up 1 base and J gave up 5 bases, with 8 bases separating them. CDR3: CASSLARGTGELFF. As DNA, the CDR3 is TGTGCCAGCAGCTTAGCGCGGGGAACCGGGGAGCTGTTTTTT.